These 25 T cell receptor beta chains were all obtained from the same sample, sequenced in a study of CD8 T cells in Susac syndrome. A quantity of about 0.45 to 1 ug RNA underwent reverse transcription using random hexamers. TCRdb processed the immunoSEQ multiplex PCR reads anew with MiXCR; each CDR3 protein has one entry. In the table there are about 130,000 distinct CDR3 sequences, around 90% of which are singletons. The material sequenced was CD8+ T cells from PBMCs. All receptors come from a human donor with multiple sclerosis.

The V and J genes are TRBV7-9 and TRBJ1-1; perhaps TRBD1 as D (5 bases). The germline V gene encodes CDR1 SEHNR and CDR2 FQNEAQ (reference sequence). The CDR3 loop spans 12 amino acids. Trimming shortened V by 8 bases and J by 6 bases, and 13 bases separated the two germline ends. The chain's CDR3 is CASGTEGPEAFF. The CDR3 DNA follows: TGTGCCAGCGGAACTGAGGGGCCTGAAGCTTTCTTT. Full variable domain (rest looked up from reference TRBV7-9 and TRBJ1-1): DTGVSQNPRHKITKRGQNVTFRCDPISEHNRLYWYRQTLGQGPEFLTYFQNEAQLEKSRLLSDRFSAERPKGSFSTLEIQRTEQGDSAMYLCASGTEGPEAFFGQGTRLTVV.

The rearrangement uses TRBV27 and TRBJ2-7, with D perhaps matching TRBD2 (5 bases). Trimming cost V 2 bases and J 4 bases, with 9 bases left between them. This CDR3 has 13 residues. Germline CDR1 MNHEY, CDR2 SMNVEV (reference sequence). DNA of the CDR3: TGTGCCAGCAGTTTAAGCGGAAATTACGAGCAGTACTTC. Amino acid sequence: CASSLSGNYEQYF.

This clonotype is a singleton in its sample. The rearrangement joins TRBV29-1 to TRBJ2-2; no clear D gene. V was cut by 3 bases and J by 5 bases, with 13 bases left in between. The CDR3 consists of 14 residues. The germline gives CDR1 SQVTM, CDR2 ANQGSEA. In nucleotides, the CDR3 is TGCAGCGTTGAGTCCAGCAGCGCAACCGGGGAGCTGTTTTTT. Its protein product is CSVESSSATGELFF.

The chain links TRBV29-1 to TRBJ2-1; D may be TRBD2 (6 bases). From germline, CDR1 is SQVTM and CDR2 ANQGSEA. The V end was cut by 7 bases, the J end by 8 bases, with 12 bases between. This CDR3 region has 11 residues. The CDR3 is CSGGNSHEQFF. The CDR3 DNA sequence: TGCAGCGGCGGGAATTCCCATGAGCAGTTCTTC.

J is TRBJ2-7 and V is TRBV7-9; 8 nucleotides line up with TRBD1. This CDR3 comprises 16 residues. Germline V gene sequence: CDR1 SEHNR, CDR2 FQNEAQ (reference sequence). V lost 2 bases and J lost 6; bases outside the gene matches: 12. CDR3 region: CASSLTMVTGEAEQYF. CDR3 DNA sequence: TGTGCCAGCAGCTTAACGATGGTGACAGGGGAGGCCGAGCAGTACTTC.

The chain carries TRBV29-1 and TRBJ1-2, with D hard to call. From germline, CDR1 is SQVTM and CDR2 ANQGSEA. V was pared by 4 bases and J by 6 bases, with 9 bases between. The CDR3 contains 11 residues. The CDR3 here is CSVVRGDGYTF. The CDR3 nucleotides are TGCAGCGTTGTACGAGGTGATGGCTACACCTTC.

This clonotype was observed a single time. The chain has TRBV7-2 and TRBJ2-7; D remains ambiguous. The CDR3 extends over 15 amino acids. Trimming stripped 2 bases from V and 3 bases from J, with 14 bases between. Germline V gene data show CDR1 as SGHTA and CDR2 as FQGNSA. This CDR3 is CASSLSRLSDYEQYF. CDR3 sequence (DNA): TGTGCCAGCAGCTTATCCCGACTCAGTGACTACGAGCAGTACTTC.

In this sample, this clonotype turned up once. The chain uses TRBV20-1 and TRBJ2-3, with a weak D call TRBD1 (5 bases). The CDR3 runs to 14 residues. Per the germline V gene, CDR1 is DFQATT and CDR2 is SNEGSKA (reference sequence). Trimming left V 6 bases short and J 1 base short, with 14 bases between. The CDR3 DNA reads as TGCAGTGCGGGGCCAGGGTTCCGCACAGATACGCAGTATTTT. It yields the protein CSAGPGFRTDTQYF.

This chain connects TRBV7-8 to TRBJ1-5; D is unresolved. The V end lost 3 bases, the J end lost 3 bases, and 12 bases lay between the germline ends. The germline gives CDR1 SGHVS, CDR2 FQNEAQ. The CDR3 extends over 15 amino acids. This CDR3 is CASSLVSDYNQPQHF. The CDR3 DNA sequence: TGTGCCAGCAGCTTGGTCAGTGACTACAATCAGCCCCAGCATTTT.

V is TRBV29-1 and J is TRBJ2-5; D unclear. The CDR3 loop spans 13 amino acids. Germline CDR1 and CDR2: SQVTM and ANQGSEA. Trimming took 3 bases from V and 5 from J, leaving 13 bases between them. CDR3 DNA sequence: TGCAGCGTTGACGCTGTAGAAAGTGAGACCCAGTACTTC. It encodes CSVDAVESETQYF.

The V and J genes are TRBV15 and TRBJ2-1, with 12 bases lining up with TRBD2. The J segment lost 7 bases and the V segment lost 9 bases, leaving 7 bases of the junction unmatched. The germline V gene encodes CDR1 LNHNV and CDR2 YYDKDF (reference sequence). There are 14 residues in the CDR3. CDR3 sequence (DNA): TGTGCCACTAGCCAGACTAGCGGGAGAAATGAGCAGTTCTTC. Amino acid sequence: CATSQTSGRNEQFF.

The genes are TRBV21-1 and TRBJ2-1; the DNA was not used to check the table's D call, TRBD2. TRBV21-1 is shown as a pseudogene. The CDR3 loop spans 15 amino acids. The CDR3 DNA follows: TGTGCCAGCAGGTTTCTAGTAAGTCCCTACAATGAGCAGTTCTTC. Translated: CASRFLVSPYNEQFF.

V and J are TRBV18 and TRBJ2-5, with 8 bases identical to TRBD1. Germline lookup yields CDR1 KGHSH and CDR2 LQKENI. Trimming cost V 1 base and J 2 bases; bases outside gene matches: 0. This CDR3 region has 14 residues. The CDR3 sequence: CASSPRDRQETQYF. The CDR3 DNA follows: TGTGCCAGCTCACCACGGGACAGGCAAGAGACCCAGTACTTC.

The V and J genes are TRBV6-4 and TRBJ1-2; D not resolved. CDR1 and CDR2 (germline): MRHNA, SNTAGT. CDR3 size: 11 residues. With 8 bases removed from V and 4 bases from J, the gap between germline ends came to 8 bases. CDR3 in amino acids: CASEGAYGYTF. The CDR3 bases are TGTGCCAGCGAGGGAGCCTATGGCTACACCTTC.

Only one count was recorded for this clonotype. The gene calls are TRBV5-6 and TRBJ2-4; 7 bases are shared with TRBD2. Per germline, CDR1 SGHDT and CDR2 YYEEEE. This CDR3 region has 18 residues. V gave up 6 bases and J gave up 9 bases; unmatched junction bases: 24. CDR3 loop: CASTTTKDAGVYFGIQYF. The CDR3 region has the DNA TGTGCCAGCACCACTACCAAAGATGCGGGAGTGTATTTCGGCATTCAGTACTTC.

The chain recombines TRBV7-9 with TRBJ2-5; a possible D gene is TRBD2 (5 bases). The V end lost 3 bases, the J end lost 4 bases, and 15 bases lay between the germline ends. Germline assignment: CDR1 SEHNR and CDR2 FQNEAQ (reference sequence). The CDR3 length is 15 residues. DNA for the CDR3: TGTGCCAGCAGCTTGGGAGCCCTAGCCGGAGAGACCCAGTACTTC. The encoded protein is CASSLGALAGETQYF.

The CDR3 region has the DNA TGCGCCAGCAGCTTCACGGGAGGTCCGGCCACCGAGCAGTACTTC. It encodes CASSFTGGPATEQYF. The chain joins TRBV5-1 to TRBJ2-7; the match to TRBD2 covers 7 bases. Germline V lookup: CDR1 SGHRS, CDR2 YFSETQ. The CDR3 runs 15 residues. V lost 2 bases and J lost 6; bases outside the gene matches: 11.

The chain links TRBV16 to TRBJ2-3; a possible D gene is TRBD1 (6 bases). The germline V gene has CDR1 KGHSY and CDR2 FQNENV. CDR3 length: 14 residues. Trimming removed 5 bases at V and 1 base at J, with 10 bases between. CDR3 amino acids: CASSGQPGTDTQYF. The CDR3 DNA reads as TGTGCCAGCAGCGGACAGCCAGGCACAGATACGCAGTATTTT.

CDR3 sequence (DNA): TGTGCCAGCCGGCCACCAACCGGGGAGCTGTTTTTT. Residues: CASRPPTGELFF. The V call is TRBV6-5, the J call TRBJ2-2, with D hard to call. V lost 8 bases, J lost 5 bases, and 9 bases lay in between. CDR1 MNHEY and CDR2 SVGAGI come from the germline V gene. The CDR3 is 12 amino acids.

V and J are TRBV7-9 and TRBJ2-3, with 13 nucleotides matching TRBD2. Germline lookup yields CDR1 SEHNR and CDR2 FQNEAQ (reference sequence). Trimming at V came to 5 bases and at J to 7 bases, leaving 9 bases not matched to a gene. The CDR3 is made up of 16 amino acids. In DNA form, the CDR3 reads TGTGCCAGCAGCGGACAGACTAGCGGGAGGCTGAATACGCAGTATTTT. Amino acids: CASSGQTSGRLNTQYF.

This clonotype occurred once. The chain is built from TRBV30 and TRBJ1-1; no definite D call. This CDR3 contains 14 residues. V lost 4 bases, J lost 0 bases, and 12 bases lay in between. CDR1 and CDR2 (germline): GTSNPN, SVGIG (reference sequence). In DNA, the CDR3 is TGTGCCTGGACACCCGGGAACATGAACACTGAAGCTTTCTTT. It codes for CAWTPGNMNTEAFF.

V gene TRBV6-5 combines with J gene TRBJ2-7; perhaps TRBD2 as D (6 bases). V gave up 2 bases and J gave up 0 bases, with 8 bases separating them. The CDR3 loop spans 14 amino acids. Germline assignment: CDR1 MNHEY and CDR2 SVGAGI. The CDR3 region has the DNA TGTGCCAGCAGTTACACGGACTACTCCTACGAGCAGTACTTC. This encodes CASSYTDYSYEQYF.

The chain recombines TRBV29-1 with TRBJ1-1; D perhaps matches TRBD1 (6 bases). Looked up from germline, CDR1 is SQVTM and CDR2 is ANQGSEA. The CDR3 spans 12 residues. Trimming took off 2 bases at V and 7 bases at J, with 11 bases between the two ends. The CDR3 sequence is CSVERGGLEAFF. As DNA, the CDR3 is TGCAGCGTTGAACGGGGGGGGCTTGAAGCTTTCTTT.

The genes are TRBV7-9 and TRBJ2-7; maybe TRBD1 (6 bases). Trimming shortened V by 5 bases and J by 0 bases, and 11 bases separated the two germline ends. Germline V CDR1 and CDR2: SEHNR, FQNEAQ (reference sequence). This CDR3 spans 14 amino acids. For the CDR3, the DNA is TGTGCCAGCAGCCTCCGGACAGCCTCCTACGAGCAGTACTTC. Its protein product is CASSLRTASYEQYF.

The chain carries TRBV6-5 and TRBJ1-2, with D perhaps matching TRBD1 (5 bases). The length of the CDR3 is 15 residues. The V and J ends lost 3 bases and 4 bases respectively, with 15 bases between them. From germline, CDR1 is MNHEY and CDR2 SVGAGI. The CDR3 nucleotides are TGTGCCAGCAGTTATTTCCAGGGTAATGGCTATGGCTACACCTTC. It yields the protein CASSYFQGNGYGYTF.